This T cell receptor (beta chain) was identified in a study of T-cell reconstitution after alpha-beta-depleted transplantation in children. On this clonotype itself: The antigen is undetermined.

Study outcomes and limitations: A year post-transplant, T-cell counts and diversity derived mostly from newly produced T cells. Several hundred rapidly expanded clones from non-depleted graft cells reportedly supplied alpha-beta T cells about two months post-transplant.

Preparation of the TCRbeta library used unique molecular identifiers. TCRdb reanalysed the PCR reads using MiXCR and keeps one entry per CDR3 protein. In the table there are approximately 110,000 distinct CDR3 sequences, 9% to 12% of which are singletons. From germline, CDR1 is DFQATT and CDR2 SNEGSKA (reference sequence). Unmatched junction bases numbered 6, after V lost 5 bases and J lost 4 bases. This CDR3 region has 13 residues. Here the sequenced sample was PBMCs, taken before TCRalphabeta/CD19-depleted stem cell transplant. The source is a boy younger than 10 with acute lymphoblastic leukemia, due to receive a stem cell transplant. The J gene is TRBJ1-2, the V gene TRBV20-1, with 8 bases lining up with TRBD1. The CDR3 region is CSAARTGSYGYTF. CDR3 coding DNA: TGCAGTGCTGCCCGGACAGGGAGCTATGGCTACACCTTC.